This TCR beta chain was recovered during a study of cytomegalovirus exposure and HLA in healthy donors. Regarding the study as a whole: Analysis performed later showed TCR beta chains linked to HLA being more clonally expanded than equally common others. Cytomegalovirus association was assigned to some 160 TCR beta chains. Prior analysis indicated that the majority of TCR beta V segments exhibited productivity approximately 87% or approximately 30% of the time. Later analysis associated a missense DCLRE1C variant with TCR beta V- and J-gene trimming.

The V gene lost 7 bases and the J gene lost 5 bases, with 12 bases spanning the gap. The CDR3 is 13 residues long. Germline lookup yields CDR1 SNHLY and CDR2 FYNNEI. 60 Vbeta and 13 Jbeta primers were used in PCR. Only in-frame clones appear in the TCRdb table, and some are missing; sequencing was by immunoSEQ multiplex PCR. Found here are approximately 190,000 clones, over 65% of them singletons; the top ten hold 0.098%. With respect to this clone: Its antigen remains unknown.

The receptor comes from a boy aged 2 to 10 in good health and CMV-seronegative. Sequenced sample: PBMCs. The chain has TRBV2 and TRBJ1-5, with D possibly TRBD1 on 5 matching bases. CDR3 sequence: CASTGDLDQPQHF. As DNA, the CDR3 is TGTGCCAGCACCGGGGACTTAGATCAGCCCCAGCATTTT.